This T cell receptor (beta chain) was obtained from a study of cytomegalovirus exposure and HLA in healthy donors. Study-level information: A subsequent analysis stated that the approximately 110 validation repertoires were run on the same platform as the approximately 710 first-cohort repertoires. Whole-study results and caveats: Rarity held for most TCR sequences, but there were some public TCRs that occurred in many donors. Clusters of TCRs from the first cohort tended to co-occur in the roughly 120 validation repertoires (as a later analysis found). Cytomegalovirus association was listed for under 200 TCR beta chains.

TCRdb's table, derived via immunoSEQ multiplex PCR, lists solely in-frame clones and lacks some. In the table there are under 200,000 clones, 75% to 90% of which are singletons. A word on this clone: Its antigen is undetermined.

The CDR3 sequence is 20 residues long. Germline V gene data show CDR1 as WNHNN and CDR2 as SYGVQD (reference sequence). Trimming at V came to 0 bases and at J to 4 bases, leaving 20 bases not matched to a gene. This TCR was sampled from a young man in good health and CMV-seropositive. Sequences were obtained from PBMCs. The chain is built from TRBV10-1 and TRBJ1-2; 7 bases map to TRBD1. CDR3 in DNA: TGCGCCAGCAGTGAGTCTGATATAGCAGGAAGGCCAGGGGGTTCCTATGGCTACACCTTC. This gives the protein CASSESDIAGRPGGSYGYTF.